Shown below are 2 T cell receptor beta chains from a single sample sequenced in a study of beta chain features in type 1 diabetes. Findings of the study overall: Moderate but significant shortening of TCRB CDR3s was recorded in all four CD4+ subsets from Type 1 diabetes patients.

Antigens for these TCRs are unknown. Of the isolated RNA, all was reverse transcribed, and so the sequenced material was expressed TCRB transcripts. Some clones are missing from TCRdb's copy, which holds only in-frame ones; the method was immunoSEQ multiplex PCR. The table records about 650,000 clones, under 15% of them present only once. Sequenced material: naive CD4+ T cells from blood. The receptors here all came from a man between 25 and 39 years old with type 1 diabetes.

The V gene is TRBV27, the J gene TRBJ2-1; D is undetermined. CDR1 is MNHEY and CDR2 is SMNVEV in the germline V gene (reference sequence). Between the trimmed V and J ends, which lost 8 bases and 8 bases, there was a span of 13 bases. CDR3 length: 12 amino acids. CDR3 sequence: CASVNRLDEQFF. CDR3 nucleotides: TGTGCCAGCGTCAATCGGCTAGATGAGCAGTTCTTC.

CDR3 protein: CASSAGQDNSPLHF. As DNA, the CDR3 is TGCGCCAGCAGCGCGGGACAGGATAATTCACCCCTCCACTTT. This chain joins TRBV4-3 and TRBJ1-6, with 8 bases aligning to TRBD1. The CDR3 consists of 14 residues. Trimming took 5 bases from V and 5 from J; bases not matched to a gene: 2. CDR1 and CDR2 from the germline V gene are LGHNA and YSLEER.